The source of this T cell receptor beta chain is a study of cytomegalovirus exposure and HLA in healthy donors. On the study more broadly: The 120 or so validation repertoires used a platform that matched the one used for the 500 to 700 first-cohort repertoires, as a later analysis reported.

The donors formed part of the roughly 120-subject validation cohort, distinct from the roughly 660-subject first cohort. In this sample, this clone turned up a few times. Its cognate antigen is unknown. Study-wide results and limits: The listing of 150 to 200 TCR beta chains classed them as cytomegalovirus-associated.

Unmatched junction bases numbered 3, after V lost 5 bases and J lost 3 bases. The CDR3 spans 13 residues. Per the germline V gene, CDR1 is MDHEN and CDR2 is SYDVKM. Libraries were prepared by immunoSEQ multiplex PCR; TCRdb keeps only in-frame clonotypes and omits some of them. Found here are 100,000 or so clones, 85% of them singletons; the top ten hold 20% to 25%. This sequence joins TRBV28 and TRBJ2-7; 8 bases fit TRBD2. The clonotype was recovered from a young man in good health and CMV-seropositive. Sequencing was carried out using PBMCs. CDR3 region: CASSVGLDYEQYF. DNA for the CDR3: TGTGCCAGCAGTGTGGGACTAGACTACGAGCAGTACTTC.